This TCR beta chain appears in the sequencing data of a study of blood T cell repertoires in COVID-19. In the study overall: Acute and convalescent COVID-19 specimens originated in the United States, Italy and Spain. PBMCs, B-cell-depleted T cells, or T cells provided the cDNA or gDNA that made up the material.

Original data processing: Reference gene primer amplification gave estimated nucleated cell counts. Profiling relied on immunoSEQ multiplex PCR, and the TCRdb table lists in-frame clones only, not all of them. V, J and clone size were drawn from that table, and D and trimming were deduced from the DNA. The table shows over 150,000 clones, with 91% occurring only once. The CDR3 sequence is 17 residues long. Trimming removed 7 bases from V and 4 bases from J, with 25 bases in between. The material sequenced was peripheral blood. This TCR derives from a man aged 45-60 years with acute or convalescent COVID-19. The rearrangement uses TRBV23-1 and TRBJ1-1; D unresolved. TRBV23-1 qualifies as an ORF whose function is uncertain. The CDR3 spells CASNPKDEGTEGTEAFF. Here the CDR3 DNA reads TGCGCCAGCAACCCGAAAGATGAGGGCACAGAGGGCACTGAAGCTTTCTTT.